The 5 T cell receptor beta chains reported below all come from one sample, sequenced in a study of shared clonotypes between healthy human individuals. Some clones are missing from TCRdb's copy, which holds only in-frame ones; the method was immunoSEQ multiplex PCR. The sample has 600,000 to 750,000 clones; about 78% are singletons. Sequenced input: memory CD4+ T cells sorted from blood. Stated subset: CD45RA-negative fraction. The receptors were sampled from a woman aged 30 to 39 in good health.

The gene calls are TRBV20-1 and TRBJ2-7; D might be TRBD1 or TRBD2, each matching 5 bases. V shed 5 bases and J shed 5 bases, with 10 bases lying between them. Germline-derived CDR1 and CDR2 are DFQATT and SNEGSKA (reference sequence). The CDR3 loop spans 11 amino acids. For the CDR3, the DNA is TGCAGTGCTCGGGACGGAAACGAGCAGTACTTC. Its protein is CSARDGNEQYF.

Only one count was recorded for this clone. V is TRBV15 and J is TRBJ1-1; D perhaps matches TRBD1 (5 bases). The germline V and J ends were trimmed by 5 bases and 8 bases, with 12 bases remaining between them. The length of the CDR3 is 12 residues. The germline V gene encodes CDR1 LNHNV and CDR2 YYDKDF (reference sequence). The CDR3 here is CATSPSYREAFF. The CDR3 DNA reads as TGTGCCACCAGCCCAAGTTACAGGGAAGCTTTCTTT.

This clone was picked up a small number of times. The CDR3 nucleotides are TGTGCCAGCAGCGTAGACGACAGGCCAGGATATAACACCATATATTTT. It is translated as CASSVDDRPGYNTIYF. The rearrangement links TRBV9 to TRBJ1-3; TRBD1 might be the D (6 bases). The CDR3 is 16 residues long. Trimming removed 0 bases at V and 7 bases at J, with 17 bases between. Germline CDR1 reads SGDLS; CDR2 reads YYNGEE.

In regard to this clone: Other DNA sequences in the same sample also yield this CDR3. The chain carries TRBV15 and TRBJ1-5; D unclear. V dropped 0 bases and J dropped 1 base, with 7 bases sitting between them. The CDR3 totals 15 residues. Germline lookup yields CDR1 LNHNV and CDR2 YYDKDF (reference sequence). The CDR3 nucleotides are TGTGCCACCAGCAGAGAGGACCGGAGCAATCAGCCCCAGCATTTT. Translating it yields CATSREDRSNQPQHF. Using reference TRBV15 and TRBJ1-5 for the parts outside the CDR3, the full variable domain is DAMVIQNPRYQVTQFGKPVTLSCSQTLNHNVMYWYQQKSSQAPKLLFHYYDKDFNNEADTPDNFQSRRPNTSFCFLDIRSPGLGDTAMYLCATSREDRSNQPQHFGDGTRLSIL.

This sequence joins TRBV11-3 and TRBJ2-2; D remains unclear. CDR1 is SGHNT and CDR2 is YENEEA in the germline V gene. This CDR3 has 14 amino acids. Deletions cut 0 bases from V and 6 bases from J, with 8 bases between. The CDR3: CASSLDGFSGELFF. Here the CDR3 DNA reads TGTGCCAGCAGCTTAGATGGGTTCTCCGGGGAGCTGTTTTTT. The full variable domain, in which reference TRBV11-3 and TRBJ2-2 provide the parts outside the CDR3, is EAGVVQSPRYKIIEKKQPVAFWCNPISGHNTLYWYLQNLGQGPELLIRYENEEAVDDSQLPKDRFSAERLKGVDSTLKIQPAELGDSAVYLCASSLDGFSGELFFGEGSRLTVL.